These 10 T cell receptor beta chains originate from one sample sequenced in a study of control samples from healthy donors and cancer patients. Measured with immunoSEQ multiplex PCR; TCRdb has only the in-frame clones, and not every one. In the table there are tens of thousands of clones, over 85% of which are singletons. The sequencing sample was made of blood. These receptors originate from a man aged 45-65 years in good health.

CDR3: CASRSDRGLLNYGYTF. DNA of the CDR3: TGTGCCAGCAGGTCGGACAGGGGGCTTCTCAACTATGGCTACACCTTC. The rearrangement uses TRBV27 and TRBJ1-2, with TRBD1 matching over 11 bases. Germline trimming cut 6 bases from V and 2 bases from J; bases unmatched to any gene: 8. The CDR3 runs 16 residues. In germline, CDR1 is MNHEY, CDR2 SMNVEV (reference sequence).

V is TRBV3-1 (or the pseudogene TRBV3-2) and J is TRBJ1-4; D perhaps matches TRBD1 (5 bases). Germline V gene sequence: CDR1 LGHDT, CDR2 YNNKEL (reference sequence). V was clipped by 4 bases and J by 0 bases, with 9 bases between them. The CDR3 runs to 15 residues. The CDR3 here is CASSRRGATNEKLFF. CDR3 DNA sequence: TGTGCCAGCAGCCGAAGAGGGGCAACTAATGAAAAACTGTTTTTT.

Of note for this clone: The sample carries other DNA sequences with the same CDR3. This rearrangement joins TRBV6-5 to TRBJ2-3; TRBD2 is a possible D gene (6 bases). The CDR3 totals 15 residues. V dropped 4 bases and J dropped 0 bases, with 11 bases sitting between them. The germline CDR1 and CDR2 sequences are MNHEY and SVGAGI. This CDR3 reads CASSSGGFSTDTQYF. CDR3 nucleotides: TGTGCCAGCAGTTCTGGAGGGTTCAGCACAGATACGCAGTATTTT.

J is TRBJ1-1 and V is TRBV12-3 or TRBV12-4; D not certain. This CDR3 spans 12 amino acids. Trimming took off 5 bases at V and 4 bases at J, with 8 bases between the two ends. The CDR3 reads CASSPVVTEAFF. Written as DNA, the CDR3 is TGTGCCAGCAGTCCGGTGGTCACTGAAGCTTTCTTT.

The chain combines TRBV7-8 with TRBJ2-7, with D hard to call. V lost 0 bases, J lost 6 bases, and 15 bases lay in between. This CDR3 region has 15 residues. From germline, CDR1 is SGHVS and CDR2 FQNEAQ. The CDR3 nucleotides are TGTGCCAGCAGCTTAGCGGTCGCGGCGGTGGCCGAGCAGTACTTC. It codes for CASSLAVAAVAEQYF.

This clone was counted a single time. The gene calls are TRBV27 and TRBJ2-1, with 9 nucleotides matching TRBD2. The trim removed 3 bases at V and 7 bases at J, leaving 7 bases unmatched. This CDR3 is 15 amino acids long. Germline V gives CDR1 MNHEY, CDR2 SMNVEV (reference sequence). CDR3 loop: CASSFAAGGPNEQFF. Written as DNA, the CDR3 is TGTGCCAGCAGTTTCGCCGCGGGGGGGCCAAATGAGCAGTTCTTC.

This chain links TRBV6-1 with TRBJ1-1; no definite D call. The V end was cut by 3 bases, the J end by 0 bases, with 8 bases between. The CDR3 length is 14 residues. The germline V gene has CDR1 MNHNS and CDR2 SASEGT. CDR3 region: CASSEAGMNTEAFF. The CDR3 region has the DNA TGTGCCAGCAGTGAGGCGGGGATGAACACTGAAGCTTTCTTT.

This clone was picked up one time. For the CDR3, the DNA is TGTGCCAGCAGCTTCAGAACCGGATCGTCCTACGAGCAGTACTTC. It encodes CASSFRTGSSYEQYF. The chain uses TRBV7-9 and TRBJ2-7; D ambiguous. This CDR3 is built from 15 residues. CDR1 is SEHNR and CDR2 is FQNEAQ in the germline V gene (reference sequence). Trimming removed 3 bases from V and 1 base from J, with 13 bases in between.

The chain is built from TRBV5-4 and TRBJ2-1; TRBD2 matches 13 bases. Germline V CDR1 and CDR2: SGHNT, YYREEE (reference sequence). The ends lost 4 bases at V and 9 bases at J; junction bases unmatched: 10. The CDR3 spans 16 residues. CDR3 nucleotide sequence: TGTGCCAGCAGCGCCTCCACTAGCGGGGGGGCCATTGAGCAGTTCTTC. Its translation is CASSASTSGGAIEQFF.

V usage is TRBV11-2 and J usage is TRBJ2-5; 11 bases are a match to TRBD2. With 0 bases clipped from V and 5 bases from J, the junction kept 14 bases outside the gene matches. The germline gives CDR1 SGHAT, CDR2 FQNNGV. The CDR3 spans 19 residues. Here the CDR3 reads CASSLEAVLAGDPRETQYF. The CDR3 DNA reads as TGTGCCAGCAGCTTAGAAGCGGTACTAGCGGGGGATCCTCGGGAGACCCAGTACTTC.